This TCR beta chain was recorded in a study of blood T cell repertoires in COVID-19. On the study more broadly: There were acute and convalescent COVID-19 samples, and they came from the United States, Italy and Spain. Sample material is recorded as cDNA or gDNA derived from T cells, B-cell-depleted T cells, or PBMCs.

In the original workflow: Amplification of reference gene primers was used by the study to estimate nucleated cell counts. Clones were sequenced by immunoSEQ multiplex PCR, and TCRdb holds only the in-frame ones, with some missing. V, J and clone size are taken as reported in that table, and D and trimming were inferred from the DNA itself. This repertoire shows about 310,000 clones, more than 75% found once; its top ten account for 1%. Germline CDR1 and CDR2: SNHLY and FYNNEI. V lost 4 bases and J lost 2, with 15 bases in between. This CDR3 has 15 residues. This clonotype originated in a man aged 50-60 years with active or convalescent COVID-19. The V call is TRBV2, the J call TRBJ2-7; tentatively, D is TRBD2 (5 bases). The sequencing input was peripheral blood. CDR3 residues: CASSAREGSAYEQYF. Here the CDR3 DNA reads TGTGCCAGCAGTGCGAGGGAAGGGTCTGCCTACGAGCAGTACTTC.